This is a list of T cell receptor beta chains from one sample in a study of T cell changes during pregnancy in multiple sclerosis. Repertoires were generated with immunoSEQ multiplex PCR, while TCRdb's copy carries only in-frame clones and drops some. The sample comprises tens of thousands of clones, 80% to 95% of which are singletons, and about 0.45% rests with the top ten. This material consisted of CD4+ T cells from peripheral blood mononuclear cells, taken in the third trimester of pregnancy. The origin of the receptors is a female donor in good health, enrolled as a control in a pregnancy study. CDR3s include the opening cysteine and the closing phenylalanine or tryptophan. D genes are given only for firm matches. Part of the rows lack a size; the others show once, few, many or a class for expanded clones.

cdr3_nt cdr3_aa d_call clone_size j_call v_call
TGTGCCAGTAGTATCCATCCAATGACAGGGGGCAAGACAGATACGCAGTATTTT CASSIHPMTGGKTDTQYF TRBD1 - TRBJ2-3 TRBV19
TGTGCCAGCACCCTAAGTCCAAGCAATCAGCCCCAGCATTTT CASTLSPSNQPQHF - - TRBJ1-5 TRBV2
TGTGCCACCAGCAGAAATACAGGGGTAGGAAACACCATATATTTT CATSRNTGVGNTIYF TRBD1 - TRBJ1-3 TRBV15
TGTGCCAGCAGCACTAAACAGGGAGCCAAAAACATTCAGTACTTC CASSTKQGAKNIQYF - - TRBJ2-4 TRBV7-2
TGTGCCAGCAGCCAAGAGATGACAGGGATCTATGGCTACACCTTC CASSQEMTGIYGYTF TRBD1 once TRBJ1-2 TRBV4-2
TGCGCCAGCAGCGGGGACAGGGTATCTGGGGCCAACGTCCTGACTTTC CASSGDRVSGANVLTF TRBD1 - TRBJ2-6 TRBV4-3
TGTGCCTCCTCGGGGGGTAACTATGGCTACACCTTC CASSGGNYGYTF - - TRBJ1-2 TRBV30
TGTGCCAGCAGCTCCCTCGGTGGTAGCGGGGGGAGGGATACGCAGTATTTT CASSSLGGSGGRDTQYF TRBD2 once TRBJ2-3 TRBV7-3
TGTGCCAGCAGCTCTGGGACTAGCGCTTACAATGAGCAGTTCTTC CASSSGTSAYNEQFF TRBD2 - TRBJ2-1 TRBV7-3
TGTGCCAGCAGCTTGGAGGAGGGGACCCCCACAGATACGCAGTATTTT CASSLEEGTPTDTQYF - - TRBJ2-3 TRBV5-6
TGTGCCACCCGTGGGACATCGTACCAAGAGACCCAGTACTTC CATRGTSYQETQYF - - TRBJ2-5 TRBV19
TGTGCCAGCAGTTTTTTCGACAGGTTATTAAATCAGCCCCAGCATTTT CASSFFDRLLNQPQHF - - TRBJ1-5 TRBV27
TGTGCCAGCAAGGGTGAGACAGGGCCCCTGAGAACTGAAGCTTTCTTT CASKGETGPLRTEAFF TRBD1 - TRBJ1-1 TRBV28
TGTGCCAGCAGTTTCGGACAGGGCGAAGGCTACACCTTC CASSFGQGEGYTF TRBD1 - TRBJ1-2 TRBV7-2
TGTGCCAGCAGGGCAGGCGTAACTAATGAAAAACTGTTTTTT CASRAGVTNEKLFF - - TRBJ1-4 TRBV6-6
TGTGCCAGCAGCCCCGGGACTAGCTACGAGCAGTACTTC CASSPGTSYEQYF TRBD2 - TRBJ2-7 TRBV7-2
TGCGCCAGCAGCTTGGCAGTAAGACAGATTGAAGCTTTCTTT CASSLAVRQIEAFF - - TRBJ1-1 TRBV5-1
TGTGCCAGCAGCCAAGACTACTCCCCCTACGAGCAGTACTTC CASSQDYSPYEQYF - - TRBJ2-7 TRBV4-2
TGTGCCAGCAGCCTAATCAGGGGCAGCGCAGAAGCTTTCTTT CASSLIRGSAEAFF - - TRBJ1-1 TRBV7-2
TGTGCCAGCAGCCCCCCCCCGTATACTGAAGCTTTCTTT CASSPPPYTEAFF - - TRBJ1-1 TRBV7-2